The 29 T cell receptor beta chains below come from one sample, sequenced in a study of blood T cell repertoires in COVID-19. Libraries were prepared by immunoSEQ multiplex PCR; TCRdb keeps only in-frame clonotypes and omits some of them. The sample has 200,000 to 250,000 clones; roughly nine tenths are singletons. The sequencing input was peripheral blood. The source of these receptors is a woman aged 50 to 60 with COVID-19, enrolled during active disease.

This chain joins TRBV7-9 and TRBJ2-3; 8 bases line up with TRBD1. The V gene end was trimmed by 6 bases and the J gene end by 6 bases; junction bases not matched to a gene: 2. The CDR3 consists of 12 residues. CDR1 is SEHNR and CDR2 is FQNEAQ in the germline V gene (reference sequence). Written as DNA, the CDR3 is TGTGCCAGCAGTCAGGGGGCCGATACGCAGTATTTT. It translates to CASSQGADTQYF. Combining the CDR3 with reference TRBV7-9 and TRBJ2-3 gives the whole variable domain DTGVSQNPRHKITKRGQNVTFRCDPISEHNRLYWYRQTLGQGPEFLTYFQNEAQLEKSRLLSDRFSAERPKGSFSTLEIQRTEQGDSAMYLCASSQGADTQYFGPGTRLTVL.

The chain couples TRBV7-3 to TRBJ2-1, with 14 positions matching TRBD2. With V trimmed by 3 bases and J by 2 bases, 6 bases remained unmatched. CDR1 is SGHTA, CDR2 FQGTGA, per germline. The CDR3 covers 18 residues. This chain's CDR3 is CASSLLPGLAGAYNEQFF. For the CDR3, the DNA is TGTGCCAGCAGCTTGCTACCGGGACTAGCGGGGGCCTACAATGAGCAGTTCTTC.

This clone has a single count. The J gene is TRBJ1-1, the V gene TRBV25-1; 9 positions agree with TRBD1. The V and J ends lost 4 bases and 0 bases, in that order; junction bases with no gene match: 6. The CDR3 is 16 residues long. Germline V gene lookup returns CDR1 MGHDK and CDR2 SYGVNS. In nucleotides, the CDR3 is TGTGCCAGCAGTGGACGGACAGGGGCCCTGAACACTGAAGCTTTCTTT. Translating gives CASSGRTGALNTEAFF.

V gene TRBV19 combines with J gene TRBJ1-4; perhaps TRBD1 as D (5 bases). Trimming cost V 5 bases and J 7 bases, with 14 bases left between them. CDR1 is LNHDA and CDR2 is SQIVND in the germline V gene (reference sequence). The CDR3 loop spans 14 amino acids. This CDR3 reads CASSPPGRGEKLFF. In DNA, the CDR3 is TGTGCCAGTAGTCCCCCCGGGAGGGGTGAAAAACTGTTTTTT.

In this sample, this clone turned up once. This sequence joins TRBV10-3 and TRBJ1-1; D possibly corresponds to TRBD1 (6 bases). Trimming took 7 bases from V and 4 from J, leaving 13 bases between them. CDR3 size: 13 residues. Germline CDR1 is ENHRY and CDR2 is SYGVKD. CDR3 amino acids: CAIMEVGGTEAFF. The CDR3, as DNA: TGTGCCATCATGGAGGTAGGGGGCACTGAAGCTTTCTTT.

The sample holds one count of this clone. This chain links TRBV5-1 with TRBJ1-2; D remains unclear. Trimming removed 0 bases at V and 4 bases at J, with 13 bases between. CDR1 and CDR2 from the germline V gene are SGHRS and YFSETQ. The CDR3 length is 15 residues. DNA for the CDR3: TGCGCCAGCAGCTTGGAAATGAGTCGGGGCTATGGCTACACCTTC. It yields the protein CASSLEMSRGYGYTF. Supplemented by reference TRBV5-1 and TRBJ1-2, the full variable domain reads KAGVTQTPRYLIKTRGQQVTLSCSPISGHRSVSWYQQTPGQGLQFLFEYFSETQRNKGNFPGRFSGRQFSNSRSEMNVSTLELGDSALYLCASSLEMSRGYGYTFGSGTRLTVV.

V gene TRBV28 combines with J gene TRBJ2-5; D unresolved. V was clipped by 2 bases and J by 3 bases, with 7 bases between them. The CDR3 has 13 residues. Germline values: CDR1 MDHEN, CDR2 SYDVKM. The CDR3: CASSLALKETQYF. In DNA, the CDR3 is TGTGCCAGCAGTTTAGCCCTAAAAGAGACCCAGTACTTC.

The V gene is TRBV5-4, the J gene TRBJ2-1; D remains unclear. Trimming removed 5 bases at V and 5 bases at J, with 11 bases between. Germline CDR1 SGHNT, CDR2 YYREEE (reference sequence). CDR3 length: 13 amino acids. The CDR3 sequence is CASSADFNNEQFF. The CDR3 bases are TGTGCCAGCAGTGCCGACTTTAACAATGAGCAGTTCTTC. The full variable domain, rest sourced from reference TRBV5-4 and TRBJ2-1, is ETGVTQSPTHLIKTRGQQVTLRCSSQSGHNTVSWYQQALGQGPQFIFQYYREEENGRGNFPPRFSGLQFPNYSSELNVNALELDDSALYLCASSADFNNEQFFGPGTRLTVL.

This sequence joins TRBV4-1 and TRBJ1-1; 7 bases are shared with TRBD1. Losses at the gene ends were 0 bases for V and 5 bases for J; bases not matched to a gene: 6. The CDR3 covers 15 residues. Germline loops: CDR1 MGHRA, CDR2 YSYEKL. Written as DNA, the CDR3 is TGCGCCAGCAGCCAAGAGCCGGCAGGGGGGACTGAAGCTTTCTTT. It yields the protein CASSQEPAGGTEAFF.

V usage is TRBV21-1 and J usage is TRBJ1-1; the tabulated D call, TRBD1, remains unverified against the DNA. TRBV21-1 is a pseudogene. This CDR3 contains 15 residues. The CDR3 coding sequence is TGTGCCAGCACCTACCTCAGGGGCTTTGGGACTGAAGCTTTCTTT. Protein: CASTYLRGFGTEAFF.

V and J are TRBV28 and TRBJ2-1; the match to TRBD1 covers 9 bases. Trimming took 3 bases from V and 8 from J; bases not matched to a gene: 5. The germline V gene encodes CDR1 MDHEN and CDR2 SYDVKM. The CDR3 extends over 14 amino acids. CDR3 sequence: CASSLTGGSDEQFF. The CDR3 bases are TGTGCCAGCAGTTTGACAGGGGGTAGTGATGAGCAGTTCTTC.

CDR3 sequence reads: CASSFSGQSNQPQHF. As DNA, the CDR3 is TGCGCCAGCAGCTTCTCCGGACAGAGCAATCAGCCCCAGCATTTT. The chain recombines TRBV5-1 with TRBJ1-5, with a possible D match to TRBD1 (6 bases). Trimming pared 2 bases from V and 1 base from J, leaving 10 bases between. Germline CDR1 and CDR2: SGHRS and YFSETQ. The CDR3 consists of 15 residues.

The CDR3 DNA follows: TGTGCCAGCAGCTTGAGGAGATGGGGGGGGCAGGGAGATACGCAGTATTTT. It codes for CASSLRRWGGQGDTQYF. This chain uses TRBV5-4 with TRBJ2-3; D is perhaps TRBD2 (7 bases). The CDR3 is 17 residues long. Germline values: CDR1 SGHNT, CDR2 YYREEE (reference sequence). Trimming stripped 1 base from V and 5 bases from J, with 20 bases between.

This clone appeared a single time. This chain connects TRBV27 to TRBJ1-1; perhaps TRBD1 as D (6 bases). Germline CDR1 is MNHEY and CDR2 is SMNVEV (reference sequence). The CDR3 length is 16 residues. Trimming took 6 bases from V and 0 from J, leaving 17 bases between them. The CDR3 DNA reads as TGTGCCAGCAGCTTCCAGGGGACCCTACTGAACACTGAAGCTTTCTTT. It codes for CASSFQGTLLNTEAFF.

The chain combines TRBV27 with TRBJ1-2; D is unresolved. The CDR3 runs to 13 residues. V dropped 5 bases and J dropped 8 bases, with 15 bases sitting between them. CDR1 MNHEY and CDR2 SMNVEV come from the germline V gene (reference sequence). The CDR3 is CASSIKGTGGYTF. As DNA, the CDR3 is TGTGCCAGCAGTATTAAGGGCACGGGGGGCTACACCTTC.

The V and J genes are TRBV5-1 and TRBJ2-3; 8 bases agree with TRBD2. CDR1 is SGHRS and CDR2 is YFSETQ in the germline V gene. The trim removed 4 bases at V and 4 bases at J, leaving 17 bases unmatched. This CDR3 has 18 amino acids. The chain's CDR3 is CASSILGAGTRGPDTQYF. CDR3 DNA: TGCGCCAGCAGCATCCTGGGGGCGGGGACTAGGGGACCAGATACGCAGTATTTT.

J is TRBJ1-5 and V is TRBV15; perhaps TRBD1 as D (5 bases). This CDR3 contains 15 residues. Trimming removed 5 bases from V and 0 bases from J, with 11 bases in between. CDR1 is LNHNV and CDR2 is YYDKDF in the germline V gene (reference sequence). The chain's CDR3 is CATSSGTYSNQPQHF. The CDR3 nucleotides are TGTGCCACCAGCTCAGGGACTTATAGCAATCAGCCCCAGCATTTT. Full variable domain (missing parts from reference TRBV15 and TRBJ1-5): DAMVIQNPRYQVTQFGKPVTLSCSQTLNHNVMYWYQQKSSQAPKLLFHYYDKDFNNEADTPDNFQSRRPNTSFCFLDIRSPGLGDTAMYLCATSSGTYSNQPQHFGDGTRLSIL.

The genes are TRBV15 and TRBJ2-7, with TRBD1 matching 7 bases. Germline CDR1 LNHNV, CDR2 YYDKDF (reference sequence). This CDR3 spans 13 amino acids. V was pared by 5 bases and J by 2 bases, with 3 bases of the junction left unmatched. CDR3 loop: CATSPGTAYEQYF. CDR3 nucleotides: TGTGCCACCAGCCCCGGGACAGCCTACGAGCAGTACTTC.

The J gene is TRBJ2-3, the V gene TRBV11-2; 7 bases line up with TRBD2. J lost 0 bases, V lost 5 bases, and 11 bases had no gene match. This CDR3 is built from 17 residues. Germline V lookup: CDR1 SGHAT, CDR2 FQNNGV. CDR3: CASSQTSILISTDTQYF. The CDR3 region has the DNA TGTGCCAGCAGCCAGACTAGCATATTAATAAGCACAGATACGCAGTATTTT.

V and J are TRBV5-5 and TRBJ1-1; D uncertain. This CDR3 has 17 residues. Looked up from germline, CDR1 is SGHKS and CDR2 is YYEKEE (reference sequence). Trimming cost V 6 bases and J 0 bases, with 21 bases left between them. The CDR3 sequence is CASTFYPAPLMNTEAFF. DNA for the CDR3: TGTGCCAGCACCTTTTACCCCGCGCCCCTTATGAACACTGAAGCTTTCTTT.

V gene TRBV11-2 combines with J gene TRBJ2-1, with TRBD1 identical over 8 bases. This CDR3 is 15 amino acids long. The germline CDR1 and CDR2 sequences are SGHAT and FQNNGV. With V trimmed by 2 bases and J by 5 bases, 5 bases remained unmatched. The CDR3 DNA is TGTGCCAGCAGCTTAATAGGGACAGGACACAATGAGCAGTTCTTC. Translation gives CASSLIGTGHNEQFF.

This chain joins TRBV6-5 and TRBJ2-2, with D tentatively TRBD1 (6 bases). The CDR3 has 14 residues. Looked up from germline, CDR1 is MNHEY and CDR2 is SVGAGI. V was trimmed by 8 bases and J by 5 bases, leaving 15 bases between them. This CDR3 is CASCFTGITGELFF. The DNA for the CDR3 is TGTGCCAGCTGTTTTACAGGGATTACCGGGGAGCTGTTTTTT.

With regard to this clone: A junction end diverges from the germline sequence, so it may reflect a read error. The chain links TRBV19 to TRBJ1-3; no reliable D call. Per germline, CDR1 LNHDA and CDR2 SQIVND (reference sequence). The length of the CDR3 is 11 residues. CDR3 region: CASMVPLSTGF. The CDR3 DNA reads TGTGCCAGTATGGTCCCCCTCTCCACGGGTTTT.

The rearrangement links TRBV28 to TRBJ2-2; no definite D call. V was clipped by 6 bases and J by 9 bases, with 20 bases between them. The CDR3 contains 15 residues. In germline, CDR1 is MDHEN, CDR2 SYDVKM. Here the CDR3 DNA reads TGTGCCAGCAGCCCCTTGGATTGGGCAAGGAGGGAGCTGTTTTTT. Translated: CASSPLDWARRELFF.

The V call is TRBV9, the J call TRBJ1-1, with TRBD1 matching over 9 bases. The V segment lost 3 bases and the J segment 1 base; nucleotides outside the gene matches: 10. Germline CDR1 reads SGDLS; CDR2 reads YYNGEE. This CDR3 has 17 amino acids. CDR3 residues: CASSAPRDRASNTEAFF. The CDR3 DNA is TGTGCCAGCAGCGCCCCCCGGGACAGGGCATCGAACACTGAAGCTTTCTTT.

This rearrangement joins TRBV6-5 to TRBJ2-1; D call uncertain. Per the germline V gene, CDR1 is MNHEY and CDR2 is SVGAGI. Trimming cost V 7 bases and J 12 bases, with 25 bases left between them. The CDR3 covers 15 residues. The CDR3 DNA sequence: TGTGCCAGCACCCCGAGAGGTAATTTGAAAGGCGGGCAGTTCTTC. It is translated as CASTPRGNLKGGQFF.

V and J are TRBV5-6 and TRBJ1-5; 9 bases line up with TRBD1. Germline V gene lookup returns CDR1 SGHDT and CDR2 YYEEEE. V lost 7 bases to trimming and J lost 2 bases; unmatched junction nucleotides: 10. The CDR3 loop spans 16 amino acids. The CDR3 protein is CASGRGWTGGNQPQHF. CDR3 nucleotides: TGTGCCAGCGGTCGAGGATGGACAGGGGGCAATCAGCCCCAGCATTTT.

V usage is TRBV19 and J usage is TRBJ1-6; the D is unclear. Trimming took off 5 bases at V and 4 bases at J, with 12 bases between the two ends. This CDR3 has 15 residues. Germline lookup yields CDR1 LNHDA and CDR2 SQIVND (reference sequence). The CDR3 DNA reads TGTGCCAGTAGTGGAGGGTTCAAGTATAATTCACCCCTCCACTTT. Translation: CASSGGFKYNSPLHF.

The J gene is TRBJ1-2, the V gene TRBV5-1; possibly TRBD1 for D (5 bases). Germline V gene data show CDR1 as SGHRS and CDR2 as YFSETQ. The CDR3 runs to 14 residues. The ends were cut back, 0 bases at V and 3 bases at J, with 9 bases in the middle. The chain's CDR3 is CASSLEGLYYGYTF. The CDR3 DNA follows: TGCGCCAGCAGCTTGGAGGGGTTATACTATGGCTACACCTTC.